This is a list of T cell receptor beta chains from one sample in a study of blood T cell repertoires in COVID-19. The table came from immunoSEQ multiplex PCR; TCRdb's copy has only in-frame clones and leaves some out. The sample consists of some 160,000 clones, more than 70% of them appearing once. Specimen: peripheral blood. The receptors were sampled from a woman aged 45-60 years with acute or convalescent COVID-19. Each CDR3 is given with its conserved first and last residue.

CDR3: CAWSFGREGQPQHF
V: TRBV30
J: TRBJ1-5

CDR3: CASSLPGNPYEQYF
V: TRBV7-9
J: TRBJ2-7

CDR3: CASSQGLAGNSPLHF
V: TRBV4-1
J: TRBJ1-6

CDR3: CASSAYFTDTQYF
V: TRBV6-4
J: TRBJ2-3

CDR3: CASRRNSLPNTEAFF
V: TRBV2
J: TRBJ1-1

CDR3: CASSLWLTSTDTQYF
V: TRBV27
J: TRBJ2-3

CDR3: CASSLGTQGVGRVRNTIYF
V: TRBV7-2
J: TRBJ1-3

CDR3: CASSLARGYEQYF
V: TRBV11-2
J: TRBJ2-7

CDR3: CASGWEQAPGTDTQYF
V: TRBV12-5
J: TRBJ2-3

CDR3: CASSLLAGADWEQYF
V: TRBV27
J: TRBJ2-7

CDR3: CASSVGGSRTEAFF
V: TRBV9
J: TRBJ1-1

CDR3: CASSPAWRIGDTQYF
V: TRBV27
J: TRBJ2-3

CDR3: CASRRATNEKLFF
V: TRBV7-2
J: TRBJ1-4

CDR3: CASSGRGGLSLNTEAFF
V: TRBV5-5
J: TRBJ1-1

CDR3: CASSYFQSDTQYF
V: TRBV6-5
J: TRBJ2-3

CDR3: CASSYLDRDSFLEQYF
V: TRBV6-2/TRBV6-3
J: TRBJ2-7

CDR3: CASSYSSRGAGEQYF
V: TRBV6-5
J: TRBJ2-7